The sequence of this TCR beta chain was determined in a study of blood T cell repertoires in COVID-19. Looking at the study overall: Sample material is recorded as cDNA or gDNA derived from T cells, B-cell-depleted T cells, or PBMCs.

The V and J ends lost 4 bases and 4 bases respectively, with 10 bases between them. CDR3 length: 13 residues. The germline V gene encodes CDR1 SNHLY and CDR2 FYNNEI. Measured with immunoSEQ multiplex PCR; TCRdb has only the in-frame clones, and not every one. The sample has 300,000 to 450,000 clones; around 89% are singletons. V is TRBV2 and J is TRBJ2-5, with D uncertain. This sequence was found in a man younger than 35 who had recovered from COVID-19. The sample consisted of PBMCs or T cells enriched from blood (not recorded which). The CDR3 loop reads CASSAESLETQYF. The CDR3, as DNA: TGTGCCAGCAGTGCGGAGAGCTTAGAGACCCAGTACTTC.